Listed below are T cell receptor beta chains from one sample, sequenced in a study of T cells in narcolepsy. Profiled with immunoSEQ multiplex PCR; TCRdb holds only in-frame clones, not every one. Altogether 26,000 or so clones are present, around nine tenths being singletons, with the ten largest covering around 1.1%. Sequencing used CD45RA- memory CD4+ T cells from PBMCs. These receptors all stem from a human donor with narcolepsy. CDR3s include the opening cysteine and the closing phenylalanine or tryptophan. A D gene is named only where the DNA matches it firmly. The size entry is marked missing in some rows and otherwise reads once, few, many or a size class.

d_call,clone_size,j_call,v_call,cdr3_nt,cdr3_aa
NA,NA,TRBJ1-2,TRBV21-1,TGTGCCAGCAGGCGCTCCTATGGCTACACCTTC,CASRRSYGYTF
TRBD1,NA,TRBJ1-2,TRBV10-3,TGTGCCATCAGTGGACCCGGGACAGTTGATGGCTACACCTTC,CAISGPGTVDGYTF
NA,NA,TRBJ2-5,TRBV5-1,TGCGCCAGCAGCGGAGAGGGACACGGGGGAGAGACCCAGTACTTC,CASSGEGHGGETQYF
NA,few,TRBJ2-7,TRBV10-1,TGCGCCAGCAGTCCTGGACAGTCCTACGAGCAGTACTTC,CASSPGQSYEQYF
NA,NA,TRBJ1-2,TRBV2,TGTGCCAGCACCCTTACCGGGGGCTATGGCTACACCTTC,CASTLTGGYGYTF
NA,NA,TRBJ2-1,TRBV7-8,TGTGCCAGCAGCTCCGAACGGGGGAATGAGCAGTTCTTC,CASSSERGNEQFF
NA,NA,TRBJ2-4,TRBV4-1,TGCGCCAGCAGCCAAGATGGGTGGGGCAAAAACATTCAGTACTTC,CASSQDGWGKNIQYF
NA,NA,TRBJ1-1,TRBV7-9,TGTGCCAGCAGCTTAGCGCTGGGCGGGCCGATTGAAGCTTTCTTT,CASSLALGGPIEAFF
NA,NA,TRBJ2-5,TRBV7-9,TGTGCCAGCAGCTTAGGACTAAAAGAGACCCAGTACTTC,CASSLGLKETQYF
TRBD1,NA,TRBJ1-5,TRBV7-9,TGTGCCAGCAGCCCCGGGACAGGGGATCAGCCCCAGCATTTT,CASSPGTGDQPQHF
NA,NA,TRBJ1-6,TRBV6-1,TGTGCCAGCAATTTCAGGGGACCGAATTCACCCCTCCACTTT,CASNFRGPNSPLHF
NA,NA,TRBJ2-1,TRBV5-4,TGTGCCAGCAGCTTGGCCGGAAGGCGTGAGCAGTTCTTC,CASSLAGRREQFF
NA,NA,TRBJ2-3,TRBV4-1,TGCGCCAGCAGCCATACCGGACAGAGGAGCACAGATACGCAGTATTTT,CASSHTGQRSTDTQYF
NA,NA,TRBJ1-5,TRBV29-1,TGCAGCGTCATAGAAGGAGTAAATCAGCCCCAGCATTTT,CSVIEGVNQPQHF
NA,NA,TRBJ2-6,TRBV29-1,TGCAGCGTTGTGGGACCGAGCTCTGGGGCCAACGTCCTGACTTTC,CSVVGPSSGANVLTF
TRBD1,NA,TRBJ1-2,TRBV12-5,TGTGCTAGTGGTTTGGGCAGGGGGCTGATCTATGGCTACACCTTC,CASGLGRGLIYGYTF
NA,NA,TRBJ2-5,TRBV6-5,TGTGCCAGCAGTTACTCCCAGGGTCTAACCCAAGAGACCCAGTACTTC,CASSYSQGLTQETQYF
NA,NA,TRBJ2-5,TRBV2,TGTGCCAGCAGTAGAGGGGGTTCGGAGACCCAGTACTTC,CASSRGGSETQYF
TRBD2,few,TRBJ2-5,TRBV5-1,TGCGCCAGCAGCTTGTGGGGGGGTGAGACCCAGTACTTC,CASSLWGGETQYF
NA,NA,TRBJ1-4,TRBV7-8,TGTGCCAGCAGCATTAGACCCCACTCCCAGGGCAATAATGAAAAACTGTTTTTT,CASSIRPHSQGNNEKLFF